The rows below give T cell receptor beta chains drawn from one sample of a study of blood T cell repertoires in COVID-19. The data were produced by immunoSEQ multiplex PCR, yet TCRdb's version contains in-frame clones alone and is incomplete. The sample has 55,000 to 75,000 clones, more than 70% seen once. Sequencing used peripheral blood. Receptors originate from a man in his fifties or sixties with acute or convalescent COVID-19. CDR3s include the opening cysteine and the closing phenylalanine or tryptophan. D genes are given only for firm matches. The listing skips clone size in some rows; elsewhere it reads once, few, many or a size class.

abundance: .; len: 15; j_gene: TRBJ1-2; d_gene: TRBD1; v_gene: TRBV4-2; CDR3nt: TGTGCCAGCAGCCAAGAGGCCGCGACAGGGGATGGCTACACCTTC; CDR3aa: CASSQEAATGDGYTF
abundance: .; len: 14; j_gene: TRBJ1-4; d_gene: .; v_gene: TRBV5-1; CDR3nt: TGCGCCAGCAGCCGCAGCGCTGCCGCTGAAAAACTGTTTTTT; CDR3aa: CASSRSAAAEKLFF
abundance: .; len: 16; j_gene: TRBJ1-1; d_gene: TRBD1; v_gene: TRBV27; CDR3nt: TGTGCCAGCAGTAGGGACAGGGCGCTCCAAAAGGGTGAAGCTTTCTTT; CDR3aa: CASSRDRALQKGEAFF
abundance: .; len: 20; j_gene: TRBJ2-1; d_gene: TRBD2; v_gene: TRBV27; CDR3nt: TGTGCCAGCAGTCCTAGGCGGCTAGCGGGGGGGCAGCGCTCAGTCCATGAGCAGTTCTTC; CDR3aa: CASSPRRLAGGQRSVHEQFF
abundance: .; len: 11; j_gene: TRBJ2-7; d_gene: .; v_gene: TRBV20-1; CDR3nt: TGCACGGCAGGAACCTCCTACGAGCAGTACTTC; CDR3aa: CTAGTSYEQYF
abundance: .; len: 11; j_gene: TRBJ2-1; d_gene: .; v_gene: TRBV24-1; CDR3nt: TGTGCCACCAGTGCCAGGGGTGAGCAGTTCTTC; CDR3aa: CATSARGEQFF
abundance: .; len: 13; j_gene: TRBJ1-2; d_gene: .; v_gene: TRBV7-8; CDR3nt: TGTGCCAGCAGCTTAGCCAGATCCTATGGCTACACCTTC; CDR3aa: CASSLARSYGYTF
abundance: .; len: 15; j_gene: TRBJ1-2; d_gene: TRBD1; v_gene: TRBV19; CDR3nt: TGTGCCAGTAGATCCGGGACAGGGTCGGACTATGGCTACACCTTC; CDR3aa: CASRSGTGSDYGYTF
abundance: .; len: 15; j_gene: TRBJ1-5; d_gene: .; v_gene: TRBV9; CDR3nt: TGTGCCAGCAGCGTAGGTGGGGCAGGGAATCAGCCCCAGCATTTT; CDR3aa: CASSVGGAGNQPQHF
abundance: .; len: 12; j_gene: TRBJ2-1; d_gene: .; v_gene: TRBV9; CDR3nt: TGTGCCAGCAGCGTCCGACTCAATGAGCAGTTCTTC; CDR3aa: CASSVRLNEQFF
abundance: few; len: 11; j_gene: TRBJ1-2; d_gene: .; v_gene: TRBV12-3/TRBV12-4; CDR3nt: TGTGCCAGCAGTCGCAGGGATGGCTACACCTTC; CDR3aa: CASSRRDGYTF
abundance: .; len: 15; j_gene: TRBJ1-1; d_gene: .; v_gene: TRBV19; CDR3nt: TGTGCCAGTAGTAACCCCCCGAGAGGGTCCACTGAAGCTTTCTTT; CDR3aa: CASSNPPRGSTEAFF
abundance: .; len: 15; j_gene: TRBJ2-2; d_gene: .; v_gene: TRBV4-2; CDR3nt: TGTGCCAGCAGCCAAGACTGGACATTCCCCGGGGAGCTGTTTTTT; CDR3aa: CASSQDWTFPGELFF
abundance: .; len: 17; j_gene: TRBJ2-1; d_gene: TRBD2; v_gene: TRBV5-1; CDR3nt: TGCGCCAGCCGCGAGATGGGAGGGAGGAGCTCCTACAATGAGCAGTTCTTC; CDR3aa: CASREMGGRSSYNEQFF
abundance: .; len: 15; j_gene: TRBJ2-7; d_gene: TRBD1; v_gene: TRBV9; CDR3nt: TGTGCCAGCAGCGTAGGATGGGGACAGGCGATCGAGCAGTACTTC; CDR3aa: CASSVGWGQAIEQYF
abundance: .; len: 17; j_gene: TRBJ2-7; d_gene: .; v_gene: TRBV7-9; CDR3nt: TGTGCCAGCAGCTTAGGTGGTTGGTTAGAGAACTCCTACGAGCAGTACTTC; CDR3aa: CASSLGGWLENSYEQYF
abundance: .; len: 14; j_gene: TRBJ2-7; d_gene: .; v_gene: TRBV7-9; CDR3nt: TGTGCCAGCTCCTACCAGGGGAACCCCTACGAGCAGTACTTC; CDR3aa: CASSYQGNPYEQYF
abundance: .; len: 13; j_gene: TRBJ1-1; d_gene: .; v_gene: TRBV6-4; CDR3nt: TGTGCCAGCAGTGTGTCAGGGCTCACTGAAGCTTTCTTT; CDR3aa: CASSVSGLTEAFF
abundance: .; len: 16; j_gene: TRBJ2-2; d_gene: .; v_gene: TRBV4-1; CDR3nt: TGCGCCAGCAGCCGAGGAGGGACGGGGAACACCGGGGAGCTGTTTTTT; CDR3aa: CASSRGGTGNTGELFF
abundance: .; len: 16; j_gene: TRBJ2-3; d_gene: TRBD1; v_gene: TRBV7-3; CDR3nt: TGTGCCAGCAGCTTAGATGGGACAGGGGGCACAGATACGCAGTATTTT; CDR3aa: CASSLDGTGGTDTQYF
abundance: few; len: 18; j_gene: TRBJ2-1; d_gene: .; v_gene: TRBV7-3; CDR3nt: TGTGCCAGCAGCTCGGGGGACGCCGGGTACAGCTCCTACAATGAGCAGTTCTTC; CDR3aa: CASSSGDAGYSSYNEQFF
abundance: .; len: 14; j_gene: TRBJ2-2; d_gene: TRBD1; v_gene: TRBV7-7; CDR3nt: TGTGCTACGGGACAGGGGAAGAAGGCCGGGGAGCTGTTTTTT; CDR3aa: CATGQGKKAGELFF
abundance: .; len: 16; j_gene: TRBJ2-7; d_gene: .; v_gene: TRBV27; CDR3nt: TGTGCCAGCAGTTTATCGCGGGCAGCTTCTTCCTACGAGCAGTACTTC; CDR3aa: CASSLSRAASSYEQYF
abundance: .; len: 14; j_gene: TRBJ2-7; d_gene: .; v_gene: TRBV18; CDR3nt: TGTGCCAGCTCACCGGGGCAGGGTGGGGACGAGCAGTACTTC; CDR3aa: CASSPGQGGDEQYF
abundance: .; len: 14; j_gene: TRBJ2-3; d_gene: .; v_gene: TRBV7-9; CDR3nt: TGTGCCAGCAGCTTGAGCAGGGAGGCAGATACGCAGTATTTT; CDR3aa: CASSLSREADTQYF
abundance: .; len: 17; j_gene: TRBJ2-1; d_gene: TRBD2; v_gene: TRBV28; CDR3nt: TGTGCCAGCAGTCCCGACCTACTAGCGGGGGTTTACAATGAGCAGTTCTTC; CDR3aa: CASSPDLLAGVYNEQFF
abundance: few; len: 18; j_gene: TRBJ1-1; d_gene: TRBD1; v_gene: TRBV19; CDR3nt: TGTGCCAGTAGTACGAGGACAGGGAGGAGCATTATGGACACTGAAGCTTTCTTT; CDR3aa: CASSTRTGRSIMDTEAFF
abundance: .; len: 14; j_gene: TRBJ2-7; d_gene: TRBD2; v_gene: TRBV3-1/TRBV3-2; CDR3nt: TGTGCCAGCAGCCGGCGGGAGGGTTTCTACGAGCAGTACTTC; CDR3aa: CASSRREGFYEQYF
abundance: .; len: 15; j_gene: TRBJ2-5; d_gene: .; v_gene: TRBV13; CDR3nt: TGTGCCAGCAGCTTAGGCTTTGCGGCGGGGAGTTCCCAGTACTTC; CDR3aa: CASSLGFAAGSSQYF
abundance: .; len: 15; j_gene: TRBJ2-2; d_gene: TRBD2; v_gene: TRBV19; CDR3nt: TGTGCCACGACAACTAGCGGGAGTTATACCGGGGAGCTGTTTTTT; CDR3aa: CATTTSGSYTGELFF
abundance: once; len: 13; j_gene: TRBJ2-5; d_gene: .; v_gene: TRBV11-3; CDR3nt: TGTGCCAGCAGCTTAGGGGGGCGAGAGACCCAGTACTTC; CDR3aa: CASSLGGRETQYF
abundance: .; len: 15; j_gene: TRBJ1-1; d_gene: TRBD1; v_gene: TRBV2; CDR3nt: TGTGCCAGCAGTCTACAGGGGGCGTGGGACACTGAAGCTTTCTTT; CDR3aa: CASSLQGAWDTEAFF
abundance: .; len: 16; j_gene: TRBJ2-1; d_gene: .; v_gene: TRBV11-2; CDR3nt: TGTGCCAGCAGCTTGGTGGGCGGGAACGCCTACAATGAGCAGTTCTTC; CDR3aa: CASSLVGGNAYNEQFF
abundance: once; len: 13; j_gene: TRBJ1-5; d_gene: .; v_gene: TRBV19; CDR3nt: TGTGCCAGTAGTATTCGGGGTAATCAGCCCCAGCATTTT; CDR3aa: CASSIRGNQPQHF
abundance: .; len: 19; j_gene: TRBJ1-5; d_gene: TRBD1; v_gene: TRBV15; CDR3nt: TGTGCCACCAGCAGATCCGGGACAGGGTTAAAGTATAGCAATCAGCCCCAGCATTTT; CDR3aa: CATSRSGTGLKYSNQPQHF
abundance: .; len: 12; j_gene: TRBJ1-1; d_gene: .; v_gene: TRBV29-1; CDR3nt: TGCAGCCCTCCAGACAGGACCTATGAAGCTTTCTTT; CDR3aa: CSPPDRTYEAFF
abundance: .; len: 14; j_gene: TRBJ2-1; d_gene: .; v_gene: TRBV2; CDR3nt: TGTGCCAGCAGTGAGGGGAGTACCTACAATGAGCAGTTCTTC; CDR3aa: CASSEGSTYNEQFF
abundance: .; len: 16; j_gene: TRBJ2-3; d_gene: TRBD1; v_gene: TRBV2; CDR3nt: TGTGCCAGCAGTGAAAGGACAGGGGGGGGCACAGATACGCAGTATTTT; CDR3aa: CASSERTGGGTDTQYF
abundance: .; len: 14; j_gene: TRBJ1-5; d_gene: TRBD1; v_gene: TRBV30; CDR3nt: TGTGCCTGGAGTGTGTGGGACAGGGATCAGCCCCAGCATTTT; CDR3aa: CAWSVWDRDQPQHF
abundance: .; len: 13; j_gene: TRBJ2-5; d_gene: .; v_gene: TRBV10-3; CDR3nt: TGTGCCATCAGCCGGACAGACCAAGAGACCCAGTACTTC; CDR3aa: CAISRTDQETQYF
abundance: .; len: 14; j_gene: TRBJ1-4; d_gene: TRBD1; v_gene: TRBV24-1; CDR3nt: TGTGCCACCAGTGAGACAGGGAAAGATGAAAAACTGTTTTTT; CDR3aa: CATSETGKDEKLFF
abundance: .; len: 15; j_gene: TRBJ2-1; d_gene: TRBD1; v_gene: TRBV28; CDR3nt: TGTGCCAGCAGCCTGAATCAGGGGGCGCGGGGTGAGCAGTTCTTC; CDR3aa: CASSLNQGARGEQFF
abundance: .; len: 15; j_gene: TRBJ1-2; d_gene: .; v_gene: TRBV10-3; CDR3nt: TGTGCCATCAGTGACCCCGGTAGAGCCACAGATGGCTACACCTTC; CDR3aa: CAISDPGRATDGYTF
abundance: .; len: 16; j_gene: TRBJ2-2; d_gene: .; v_gene: TRBV18; CDR3nt: TGTGCCAGCTCACCACCCCTAGCGTCGAACACCGGGGAGCTGTTTTTT; CDR3aa: CASSPPLASNTGELFF
abundance: once; len: 15; j_gene: TRBJ1-4; d_gene: TRBD1; v_gene: TRBV19; CDR3nt: TGTGCCAGTAGCTGCCAACGGGACAGGAGCCCCTTTTTACCTTTT; CDR3aa: CASSCQRDRSPFLPF
abundance: .; len: 16; j_gene: TRBJ1-4; d_gene: .; v_gene: TRBV9; CDR3nt: TGTGCCAGCAGCGCGGAACAGGGACCAACTAATGAAAAACTGTTTTTT; CDR3aa: CASSAEQGPTNEKLFF
abundance: once; len: 16; j_gene: TRBJ1-3; d_gene: .; v_gene: TRBV6-5; CDR3nt: TGTGCCAGCAGTTACTTAGATAAGAGTCGGGGATACACCATATATTTT; CDR3aa: CASSYLDKSRGYTIYF
abundance: .; len: 13; j_gene: TRBJ2-5; d_gene: .; v_gene: TRBV11-2; CDR3nt: TGTGCCAGCAGCCTTGGTCCAGAAGAGACCCAGTACTTC; CDR3aa: CASSLGPEETQYF